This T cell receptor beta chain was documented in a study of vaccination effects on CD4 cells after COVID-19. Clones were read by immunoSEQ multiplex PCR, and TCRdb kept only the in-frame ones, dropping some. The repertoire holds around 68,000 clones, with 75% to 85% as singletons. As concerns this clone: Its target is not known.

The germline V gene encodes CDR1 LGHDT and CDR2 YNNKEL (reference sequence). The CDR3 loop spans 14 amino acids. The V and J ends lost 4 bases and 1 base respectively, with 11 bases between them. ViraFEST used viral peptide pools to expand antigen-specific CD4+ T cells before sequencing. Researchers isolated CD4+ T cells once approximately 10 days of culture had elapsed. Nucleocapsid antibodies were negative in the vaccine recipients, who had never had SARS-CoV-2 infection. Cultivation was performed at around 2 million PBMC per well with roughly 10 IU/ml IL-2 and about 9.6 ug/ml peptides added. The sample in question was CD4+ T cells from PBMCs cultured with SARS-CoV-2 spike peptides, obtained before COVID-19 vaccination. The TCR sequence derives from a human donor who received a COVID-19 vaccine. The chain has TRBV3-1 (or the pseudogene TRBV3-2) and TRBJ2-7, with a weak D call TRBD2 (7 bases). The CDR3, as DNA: TGTGCCAGCAGCCGGGGGGGGGCGTCCTACGAGCAGTACGTC. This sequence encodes CASSRGGASYEQYV.